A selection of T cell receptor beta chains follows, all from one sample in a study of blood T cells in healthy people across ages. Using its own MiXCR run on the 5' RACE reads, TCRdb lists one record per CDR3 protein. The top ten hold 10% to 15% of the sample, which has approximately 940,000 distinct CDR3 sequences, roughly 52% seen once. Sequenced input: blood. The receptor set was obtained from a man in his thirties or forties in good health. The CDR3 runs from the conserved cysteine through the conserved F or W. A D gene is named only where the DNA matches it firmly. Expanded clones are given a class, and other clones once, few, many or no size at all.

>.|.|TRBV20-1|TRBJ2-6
CSARSPSSGANVLTF
TGCAGTGCTAGGAGTCCCAGCTCTGGGGCCAACGTCCTGACTTTC
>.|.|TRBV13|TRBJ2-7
CASSLEGFRLSSYNEQYF
TGTGCCAGCAGCTTAGAGGGTTTTCGCCTCAGCTCCTACAATGAGCAGTACTTC
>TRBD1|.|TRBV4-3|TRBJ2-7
CAGSQDRDRTYEQYF
TGCGCCGGCAGCCAAGACCGGGACAGGACCTACGAGCAGTACTTC
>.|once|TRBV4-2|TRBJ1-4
CASSQEKGSREKLFF
TGTGCCAGCAGCCAAGAAAAGGGAAGCAGAGAAAAACTGTTTTTT
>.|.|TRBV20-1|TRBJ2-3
CSARGWGAPGLADTQYF
TGCAGTGCTAGGGGGTGGGGGGCCCCGGGTTTGGCAGATACGCAGTATTTT
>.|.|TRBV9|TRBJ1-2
CASSVELGHYGYTF
TGTGCCAGCAGCGTAGAGCTGGGGCACTATGGCTACACCTTC
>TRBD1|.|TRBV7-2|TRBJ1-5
CASSLGFRTGRGNQPQHF
TGTGCCAGCAGCTTAGGTTTCCGGACAGGCCGGGGCAATCAGCCCCAGCATTTT
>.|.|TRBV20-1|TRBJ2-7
CSAEAPGTSYEQYF
TGCAGTGCAGAGGCCCCCGGGACGTCCTACGAGCAGTACTTC
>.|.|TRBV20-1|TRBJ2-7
CSARTGTPYEQYF
TGCAGTGCTAGAACCGGGACACCCTACGAGCAGTACTTC
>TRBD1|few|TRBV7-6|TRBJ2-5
CASSLDPGTGETQYF
TGTGCCAGCAGCTTAGATCCAGGGACAGGGGAGACCCAGTACTTC
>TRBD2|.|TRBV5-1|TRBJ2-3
CASSRDYRTLTDTQYF
TGCGCCAGCAGCCGGGACTACCGAACCCTCACAGATACGCAGTATTTT
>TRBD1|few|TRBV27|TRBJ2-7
CASTSRGQGAHEQYF
TGTGCCAGCACCTCAAGGGGACAGGGGGCCCACGAGCAGTACTTC
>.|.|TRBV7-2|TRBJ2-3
CASSLGGGPNRRAQYF
TGTGCCAGCAGCTTAGGAGGGGGGCCCAATAGGAGGGCGCAGTATTTT
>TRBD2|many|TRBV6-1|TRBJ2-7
CASSPGTSGGLTYEQYF
TGTGCCAGCAGCCCCGGGACTAGCGGGGGGCTAACCTACGAGCAGTACTTC
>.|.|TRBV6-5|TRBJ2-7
CASSLTRGSYEQYF
TGTGCCAGCAGCCTAACGAGGGGCTCCTACGAGCAGTACTTC
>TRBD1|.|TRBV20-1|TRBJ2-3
CSARDPGQGSTDTQYF
TGCAGTGCTAGAGACCCGGGACAGGGGAGCACAGATACGCAGTATTTT
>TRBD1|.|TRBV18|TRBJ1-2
CASSPRDRGSTANYGYTF
TGTGCCAGCTCTCCTAGGGACAGGGGATCTACCGCTAACTATGGCTACACCTTC
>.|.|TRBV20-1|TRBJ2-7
CSAPDSSYEQYF
TGCAGTGCTCCCGACAGCTCCTACGAGCAGTACTTC
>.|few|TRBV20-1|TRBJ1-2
CSVGSGSNYGYTF
TGCAGTGTGGGCTCAGGATCCAACTATGGCTACACCTTC
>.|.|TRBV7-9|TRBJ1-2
CASSFLGREGYTF
TGTGCCAGCAGCTTTCTTGGGAGGGAAGGCTACACCTTC
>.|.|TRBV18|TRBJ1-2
CASAPRDSGYTF
TGTGCCAGCGCACCACGGGATTCTGGCTACACCTTC
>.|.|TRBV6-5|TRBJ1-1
CASSYSRGWTEAFF
TGTGCCAGCAGTTACTCGCGGGGGTGGACTGAAGCTTTCTTT
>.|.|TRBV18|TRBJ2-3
CASSPGPASDTQYF
TGTGCCAGCTCACCCGGGCCCGCTTCGGATACGCAGTATTTT
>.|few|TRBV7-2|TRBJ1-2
CASSREVGHYGYTF
TGTGCCAGCAGCCGGGAGGTGGGGCACTATGGCTACACCTTC
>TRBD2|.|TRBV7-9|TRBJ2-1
CASSFQIAGGPYRAYNEQFF
TGTGCCAGCAGCTTTCAAATAGCGGGAGGGCCCTATCGGGCCTACAATGAGCAGTTCTTC
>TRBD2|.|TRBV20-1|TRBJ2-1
CSARGRLAERNNEQFF
TGCAGTGCTAGAGGAAGACTAGCGGAGCGAAACAATGAGCAGTTCTTC
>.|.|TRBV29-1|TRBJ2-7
CSVDGQGSSYEQYF
TGCAGCGTTGATGGGCAGGGTTCAAGCTACGAGCAGTACTTC
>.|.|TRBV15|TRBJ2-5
CATSSFVGKETQYF
TGTGCCACCAGCAGTTTCGTCGGAAAAGAGACCCAGTACTTC
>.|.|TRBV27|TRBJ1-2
CASSVLGGNYGYTF
TGTGCCAGCAGTGTTCTGGGGGGCAACTATGGCTACACCTTC
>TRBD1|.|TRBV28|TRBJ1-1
CASSLWTGPEAFF
TGTGCCAGCAGTCTGTGGACAGGCCCAGAAGCTTTCTTT
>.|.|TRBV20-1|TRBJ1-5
CSARDGSGGNQPQHF
TGCAGTGCTAGAGATGGATCAGGGGGCAATCAGCCCCAGCATTTT
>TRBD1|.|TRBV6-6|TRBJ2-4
CASSVGQGAKNIQYF
TGTGCCAGCAGCGTCGGACAGGGAGCCAAAAACATTCAGTACTTC
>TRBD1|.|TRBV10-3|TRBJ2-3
CAISALGASRGTGDTQYF
TGTGCCATCAGTGCCCTCGGTGCTAGCCGGGGGACAGGGGATACGCAGTATTTT
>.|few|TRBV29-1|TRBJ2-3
CSVEASRDTQYF
TGCAGCGTTGAAGCTAGTCGAGATACGCAGTATTTT
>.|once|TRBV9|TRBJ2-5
CASSVDNNQETQYF
TGTGCCAGCAGCGTAGATAACAACCAAGAGACCCAGTACTTC
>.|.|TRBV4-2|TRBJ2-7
CASSQGDSGDYEQYF
TGTGCCAGCAGCCAAGGGGATAGCGGAGACTACGAGCAGTACTTC
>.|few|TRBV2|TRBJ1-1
CASNPPPRELSTEAFF
TGTGCCAGCAATCCACCGCCTCGGGAACTCAGCACTGAAGCTTTCTTT
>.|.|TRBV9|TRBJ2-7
CASSALEGPTYEQYF
TGTGCCAGCAGCGCTTTGGAGGGACCCACCTACGAGCAGTACTTC
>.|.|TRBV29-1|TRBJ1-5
CSVGHTSNQPQHF
TGCAGCGTGGGACACACTAGCAATCAGCCCCAGCATTTT
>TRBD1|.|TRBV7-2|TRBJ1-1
CASSPRQGRNTEAFF
TGTGCCAGCAGCCCCCGACAGGGGCGTAACACTGAAGCTTTCTTT
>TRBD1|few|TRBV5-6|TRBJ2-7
CASSFEQGDYEQYF
TGTGCCAGCAGCTTCGAACAGGGGGACTACGAGCAGTACTTC
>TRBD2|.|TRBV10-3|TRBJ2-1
CATREGQSPNEQFF
TGTGCCACCAGGGAGGGGCAATCCCCCAATGAGCAGTTCTTC
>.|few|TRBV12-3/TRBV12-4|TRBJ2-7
CASSEGHSYEQYF
TGTGCCAGCAGTGAAGGACACAGCTACGAGCAGTACTTC
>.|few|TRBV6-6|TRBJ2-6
CASTLESGANVLTF
TGTGCCAGCACCCTCGAGTCCGGGGCCAACGTCCTGACTTTC
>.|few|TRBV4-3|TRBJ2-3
CASSQERGDTQYF
TGCGCCAGCAGCCAAGAGCGTGGAGATACGCAGTATTTT
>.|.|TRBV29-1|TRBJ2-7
CSVAFRGRSYEQYF
TGCAGCGTTGCCTTCCGGGGCAGGTCCTACGAGCAGTACTTC
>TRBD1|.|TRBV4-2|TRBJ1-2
CASSQSDRVGGYGYTF
TGTGCCAGCAGCCAATCCGACAGGGTGGGAGGCTATGGCTACACCTTC
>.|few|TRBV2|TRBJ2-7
CASKEEGSYEQYF
TGTGCCAGCAAAGAAGAAGGATCCTACGAGCAGTACTTC
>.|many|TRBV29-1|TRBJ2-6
CSVDAGSGANVLTF
TGCAGCGTTGATGCAGGCTCTGGGGCCAACGTCCTGACTTTC
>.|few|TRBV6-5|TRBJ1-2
CASSNPGPIYGYTF
TGTGCCAGCAGTAACCCGGGACCGATCTATGGCTACACCTTC
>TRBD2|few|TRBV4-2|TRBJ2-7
CASSQDVVAGGANSYEQYF
TGTGCCAGCAGCCAAGATGTGGTAGCGGGGGGCGCGAACTCCTACGAGCAGTACTTC
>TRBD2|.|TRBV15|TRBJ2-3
CATSRDLRLAGGLTDTQYF
TGTGCCACCAGCAGAGATCTTCGCCTAGCGGGGGGGCTTACAGATACGCAGTATTTT
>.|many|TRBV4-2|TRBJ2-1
CASSQDHAGSYNEQFF
TGTGCCAGCAGCCAAGATCACGCAGGGTCCTACAATGAGCAGTTCTTC
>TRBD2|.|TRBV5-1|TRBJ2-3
CASSLASGGSDTQYF
TGCGCCAGCAGCTTAGCTAGCGGGGGGTCAGATACGCAGTATTTT
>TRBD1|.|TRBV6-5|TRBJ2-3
CASSSTGTGLTDTQYF
TGTGCCAGCAGTTCAACCGGGACAGGATTAACAGATACGCAGTATTTT
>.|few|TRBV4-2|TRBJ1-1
CASSQVGTANTEAFF
TGTGCCAGCAGCCAAGTTGGGACTGCGAACACTGAAGCTTTCTTT
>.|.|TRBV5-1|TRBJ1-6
CASSSQGGPDNSPLHF
TGCGCCAGCAGCTCCCAGGGCGGACCGGATAATTCACCCCTCCACTTT